The next 29 T cell receptor beta chains were all read from a single sample in a study of blood T cell repertoires in COVID-19 (TCRdb year 2020). Library generation was performed with the immunoSEQ multiplex PCR assay. Here the immuneACCESS table is served through TCRdb, limited to in-frame sequences with V and J called. Missing clones are a known gap in these copies; in checked studies unresolved V genes cover under half, and the rest lacks a known reason. The sample table shows tens of thousands of clones, and roughly 80% are seen once. The biggest ten clones account for more than 20% of the sample. The sample consisted of peripheral blood. The source is a woman between 55 and 75 years old with acute or convalescent COVID-19.

This clone was picked up one time. The chain uses TRBV6-1 and TRBJ2-3; TRBD2 matches 7 bases. The germline CDR1 and CDR2 sequences are MNHNS and SASEGT. This CDR3 has 16 amino acids. Trimming removed 3 bases from V and 3 bases from J; junction bases left unmatched: 9. CDR3 bases: TGTGCCAGCAGTGATCCCGCGGGGGTTGGTACAGATACGCAGTATTTT. Translated, it gives CASSDPAGVGTDTQYF.

The chain couples TRBV18 to TRBJ1-1; no definite D call. Per germline, CDR1 KGHSH and CDR2 LQKENI. The CDR3 contains 14 residues. Trimming took 4 bases from V and 4 from J, leaving 13 bases between them. As DNA, the CDR3 is TGTGCCAGCTCACAGACGGGTCCGACCACTGAAGCTTTCTTT. It is translated as CASSQTGPTTEAFF.

The chain employs TRBV4-3 and TRBJ2-7; the D gene is possibly TRBD1 (6 bases). CDR1 and CDR2 from the germline V gene are LGHNA and YSLEER. Trimming took off 0 bases at V and 4 bases at J, with 10 bases between the two ends. This CDR3 comprises 14 residues. The CDR3 loop reads CASSQDWGPYEQYF. CDR3 in DNA: TGCGCCAGCAGCCAAGATTGGGGGCCATACGAGCAGTACTTC.

The J gene is TRBJ1-2, the V gene TRBV4-3; D may be TRBD1 (6 bases). Looked up from germline, CDR1 is LGHNA and CDR2 is YSLEER. The CDR3 extends over 15 amino acids. Trimming cost V 1 base and J 6 bases, with 15 bases left between them. CDR3 sequence (DNA): TGCGCCAGCAGCCAAGTCGGGGGGCTCCGCGATGGCTACACCTTC. This translates into CASSQVGGLRDGYTF.

The V gene is TRBV27, the J gene TRBJ1-1; D unclear. CDR1 is MNHEY, CDR2 SMNVEV, per germline (reference sequence). This CDR3 is built from 13 residues. The V and J ends lost 4 bases and 5 bases respectively, with 11 bases between them. CDR3 sequence (DNA): TGTGCCAGCAGTTGGGCCACCGGTACTGAAGCTTTCTTT. It encodes CASSWATGTEAFF.

This chain connects TRBV19 to TRBJ1-5; no clear D. Germline V lookup: CDR1 LNHDA, CDR2 SQIVND (reference sequence). This CDR3 comprises 14 residues. The V end lost 7 bases, the J end lost 0 bases, and 10 bases lay between the germline ends. The CDR3 protein is CASNSYNSNQPQHF. CDR3 coding DNA: TGTGCCAGTAACAGCTACAATAGCAATCAGCCCCAGCATTTT.

The genes are TRBV7-8 and TRBJ1-2, with a tentative D call TRBD1 (6 bases). Germline CDR1 is SGHVS and CDR2 is FQNEAQ. V shed 3 bases and J shed 4 bases, with 12 bases lying between them. This CDR3 is built from 14 residues. CDR3 loop: CASSLGDRSYGYTF. CDR3 coding DNA: TGTGCCAGCAGCTTGGGAGACAGGAGCTATGGCTACACCTTC.

The rearrangement links TRBV9 to TRBJ1-4; D may be TRBD1 (5 bases). The germline gives CDR1 SGDLS, CDR2 YYNGEE. V was clipped by 2 bases and J by 8 bases, with 13 bases between them. This CDR3 comprises 14 residues. The CDR3 nucleotides read TGTGCCAGCAGCGTCAGGGCTGGTGAGGAAAAACTGTTTTTT. This gives the protein CASSVRAGEEKLFF.

The rearrangement links TRBV27 to TRBJ1-6; TRBD1 matches 10 bases. CDR3 length: 15 residues. V trimming: 6 bases; J trimming: 10 bases; junction bases outside the gene matches: 9. Germline V gene data show CDR1 as MNHEY and CDR2 as SMNVEV (reference sequence). This CDR3 reads CASRIPGTGDSPLHF. The CDR3 region has the DNA TGTGCCAGCAGAATACCCGGGACAGGGGACTCACCCCTCCACTTT.

This clone was seen only a few times. The V call is TRBV10-3, the J call TRBJ1-6; weak D call: TRBD1 (6 bases). The CDR3 has 13 amino acids. Germline lookup yields CDR1 ENHRY and CDR2 SYGVKD. V was cut by 5 bases and J by 11 bases, with 13 bases left in between. This CDR3 is CAISINSGAPLHF. The CDR3 nucleotides read TGTGCCATCAGTATCAACTCAGGGGCACCCCTCCACTTT.

This clone came up once. The chain uses TRBV5-1 and TRBJ2-1, with unresolved D. There are 14 residues in the CDR3. V was pared by 4 bases and J by 3 bases, with 11 bases between. CDR1 is SGHRS and CDR2 is YFSETQ in the germline V gene. Written as DNA, the CDR3 is TGCGCCAGCAGCCCCGAATCGGTCTACAATGAGCAGTTCTTC. It codes for CASSPESVYNEQFF.

The CDR3 coding sequence is TGTGCCAGCAGACCCGACAGGGGGCCGAACACTGAAGCTTTCTTT. It is translated as CASRPDRGPNTEAFF. The gene calls are TRBV6-4 and TRBJ1-1, with 10 bases identical to TRBD1. The CDR3 is made up of 15 amino acids. The germline V gene has CDR1 MRHNA and CDR2 SNTAGT. V lost 6 bases, J lost 1 base, and 5 bases stayed unmatched.

J is TRBJ1-4 and V is TRBV27; the D is unclear. Trimming cost V 4 bases and J 0 bases, with 6 bases left between them. CDR1 is MNHEY and CDR2 is SMNVEV in the germline V gene (reference sequence). The CDR3 is made up of 14 amino acids. In DNA, the CDR3 is TGTGCCAGCAGTTCCCCTCCAACTAATGAAAAACTGTTTTTT. The encoded protein is CASSSPPTNEKLFF. The full variable domain, its missing parts supplied by reference TRBV27 and TRBJ1-4, is EAQVTQNPRYLITVTGKKLTVTCSQNMNHEYMSWYRQDPGLGLRQIYYSMNVEVTDKGDVPEGYKVSRKEKRNFPLILESPSPNQTSLYFCASSSPPTNEKLFFGSGTQLSVL.

This chain links TRBV9 with TRBJ2-7, with D perhaps matching TRBD2 (5 bases). The CDR3 length is 15 residues. Trimming took 4 bases from V and 6 from J, leaving 20 bases between them. Germline V gene lookup returns CDR1 SGDLS and CDR2 YYNGEE. The CDR3 DNA is TGTGCCAGCAGCCCCCAGTTTAGAACAGAGGGCGAGCAGTACTTC. It encodes CASSPQFRTEGEQYF.

The chain combines TRBV19 with TRBJ1-3; D is ambiguous. The length of the CDR3 is 14 residues. In germline, CDR1 is LNHDA, CDR2 SQIVND (reference sequence). V was clipped by 3 bases and J by 1 base, with 7 bases between them. CDR3 sequence reads: CASSIPLSGNTIYF. The CDR3, as DNA: TGTGCCAGTAGTATTCCATTGTCTGGAAACACCATATATTTT. The full variable domain, in which reference TRBV19 and TRBJ1-3 provide the parts outside the CDR3, is DGGITQSPKYLFRKEGQNVTLSCEQNLNHDAMYWYRQDPGQGLRLIYYSQIVNDFQKGDIAEGYSVSREKKESFPLTVTSAQKNPTAFYLCASSIPLSGNTIYFGEGSWLTVV.

The chain recombines TRBV6-2 or TRBV6-3 with TRBJ1-4, with D hard to call. Trimming took off 0 bases at V and 7 bases at J, with 6 bases between the two ends. This CDR3 spans 13 amino acids. Germline lookup yields CDR1 MNHEY and CDR2 SVGEGT. As DNA, the CDR3 is TGTGCCAGCAGTTACTCGTTCCGTGAAAAACTGTTTTTT. Amino acids: CASSYSFREKLFF.

This chain uses TRBV3-1 (or the pseudogene TRBV3-2) with TRBJ2-3; the D gene is possibly TRBD1 (5 bases). This CDR3 is built from 17 residues. Germline V gene data show CDR1 as LGHDT and CDR2 as YNNKEL (reference sequence). V was pared by 5 bases and J by 0 bases, with 18 bases between. CDR3 DNA: TGTGCCAGCAGCACCCGGAAGGGGCTTTCTAGCACAGATACGCAGTATTTT. The encoded protein is CASSTRKGLSSTDTQYF.

The chain recombines TRBV5-4 with TRBJ1-2; no firm D call. Germline values: CDR1 SGHNT, CDR2 YYREEE (reference sequence). The CDR3 totals 12 residues. With 0 bases removed from V and 5 bases from J, the gap between germline ends came to 5 bases. The CDR3 DNA reads TGTGCCAGCAGCTTGGATCGGTATGGCTACACCTTC. Its translation: CASSLDRYGYTF.

The J gene is TRBJ1-2, the V gene TRBV14; D is possibly TRBD1 (5 bases). Germline CDR1 reads SGHDN; CDR2 reads FVKESK. This CDR3 has 14 amino acids. V was trimmed by 0 bases and J by 7 bases, leaving 12 bases between them. The CDR3 reads CASSQDRGLTGYTF. In nucleotides, the CDR3 is TGTGCCAGCAGCCAAGATCGGGGACTTACTGGCTACACCTTC.

The gene calls are TRBV3-1 (or the pseudogene TRBV3-2) and TRBJ2-3, with 8 bases identical to TRBD2. V lost 7 bases and J lost 1; bases outside the gene matches: 4. The CDR3 totals 14 residues. CDR1 and CDR2 from the germline V gene are LGHDT and YNNKEL (reference sequence). DNA of the CDR3: TGTGCCAGCACCCGGGGACTAGGCACAGATACGCAGTATTTT. This gives the protein CASTRGLGTDTQYF.

The CDR3: CASHGQGSDSPLHF. The DNA of the CDR3 is TGTGCCAGCCACGGACAGGGGAGTGATTCACCCCTCCACTTT. The chain combines TRBV5-4 with TRBJ1-6, with 9 bases that match TRBD1. The V segment lost 7 bases and the J segment 8 bases; nucleotides outside the gene matches: 7. Per the germline V gene, CDR1 is SGHNT and CDR2 is YYREEE (reference sequence). This CDR3 is 14 amino acids long. Variable domain in full (rest from reference TRBV5-4 and TRBJ1-6): ETGVTQSPTHLIKTRGQQVTLRCSSQSGHNTVSWYQQALGQGPQFIFQYYREEENGRGNFPPRFSGLQFPNYSSELNVNALELDDSALYLCASHGQGSDSPLHFGNGTRLTVT.

This chain connects TRBV12-5 to TRBJ2-3; D possibly corresponds to TRBD2 (5 bases). This CDR3 region has 15 residues. Trimming left V 4 bases short and J 4 bases short, with 15 bases between. CDR1 and CDR2 (germline): LGHNT, FRNRAP. CDR3 nucleotides: TGTGCTAGTGGTTCGTTAACGGGGTCCCCAGATACGCAGTATTTT. Amino acids: CASGSLTGSPDTQYF.

V is TRBV19 and J is TRBJ2-1; 11 positions agree with TRBD2. V was pared by 6 bases and J by 4 bases, with 11 bases of the junction left unmatched. CDR1 and CDR2 (germline): LNHDA, SQIVND (reference sequence). There are 17 residues in the CDR3. The CDR3 DNA follows: TGTGCCAGTAGCGGGCAAACGGGACTAGCGGCTTACAATGAGCAGTTCTTC. Residues: CASSGQTGLAAYNEQFF.

The chain is built from TRBV11-2 and TRBJ1-1, with D possibly matching TRBD1 (6 bases). Trimming removed 0 bases from V and 10 bases from J, with 12 bases in between. This CDR3 comprises 13 residues. Germline loops: CDR1 SGHAT, CDR2 FQNNGV. CDR3 protein: CASSLDQPGVAFF. The CDR3, as DNA: TGTGCCAGCAGCTTAGATCAGCCAGGGGTAGCTTTCTTT. Using reference TRBV11-2 and TRBJ1-1 for the parts outside the CDR3, the full variable domain is EAGVAQSPRYKIIEKRQSVAFWCNPISGHATLYWYQQILGQGPKLLIQFQNNGVVDDSQLPKDRFSAERLKGVDSTLKIQPAKLEDSAVYLCASSLDQPGVAFFGQGTRLTVV.

The chain uses TRBV4-1 and TRBJ2-2; no clear D gene. V dropped 7 bases and J dropped 1 base, with 7 bases sitting between them. Germline CDR1 reads MGHRA; CDR2 reads YSYEKL. The CDR3 runs 13 residues. CDR3 residues: CASMPGNTGELFF. The CDR3 DNA is TGCGCCAGCATGCCAGGGAACACCGGGGAGCTGTTTTTT.

This clone came up a few times. The V call is TRBV19, the J call TRBJ2-3; D remains ambiguous. Germline loops: CDR1 LNHDA, CDR2 SQIVND (reference sequence). This CDR3 region has 12 residues. Trimming removed 5 bases at V and 3 bases at J, with 6 bases between. CDR3: CASSPSTDTQYF. The CDR3 bases are TGTGCCAGTAGTCCCAGTACAGATACGCAGTATTTT.

The rearrangement links TRBV27 to TRBJ1-5; D call uncertain. This CDR3 region has 15 residues. Trimming took off 8 bases at V and 1 base at J, with 15 bases between the two ends. The germline V gene has CDR1 MNHEY and CDR2 SMNVEV (reference sequence). In DNA form, the CDR3 reads TGTGCCAGCGGTATTAGAGGAGGGAGCAATCAGCCCCAGCATTTT. As protein: CASGIRGGSNQPQHF.

This clone was counted between two and nine times. This chain uses TRBV29-1 with TRBJ2-1, with a weak D call TRBD2 (5 bases). Germline values: CDR1 SQVTM, CDR2 ANQGSEA. There are 12 residues in the CDR3. Trimming removed 6 bases at V and 7 bases at J, with 13 bases between. The CDR3 nucleotides read TGCAGCGTAAACCGGGGAACTAATGAGCAGTTCTTC. Translated: CSVNRGTNEQFF.

The rearrangement uses TRBV5-5 and TRBJ2-5; TRBD1 agrees at 7 bases. Unmatched junction bases numbered 1, after V lost 1 base and J lost 4 bases. Germline CDR1 reads SGHKS; CDR2 reads YYEKEE (reference sequence). The CDR3 is made up of 13 amino acids. Here the CDR3 DNA reads TGTGCCAGCAGCTTGAGGGGGCGAGAGACCCAGTACTTC. Its translation: CASSLRGRETQYF.